This passage covers 24 T cell receptor beta chains from one sample sequenced in a study of neurological immune-mediated disorders. One entry per CDR3 protein results from TCRdb running MiXCR on the 5' RACE reads. The sample holds about 41,000 distinct CDR3 sequences, roughly 2.5% seen once. Sample: PBMCs. The receptors here all came from a man aged 25-40 years with multiple sclerosis.

This clonotype was recorded a few times. A much larger clone differs from this one at a single base, so this may be a read error. The genes are TRBV4-3 and TRBJ2-7, with a possible D match to TRBD1 (5 bases). The ends were cut back, 1 base at V and 0 bases at J, with 13 bases in the middle. The V gene's germline CDR1 is LGHNA and CDR2 YSLEER. CDR3 length equals 16 residues. CDR3 nucleotides: TGCGCCAGCAGCCAAGGGACGGCTACAGGCTCCTACGAGCAGTACTTC. Translating it yields CASSQGTATGSYEQYF.

The sample holds a few counts of this clonotype. This chain joins TRBV5-1 and TRBJ2-3, with D maybe TRBD2 (6 bases). This CDR3 spans 15 amino acids. V was clipped by 5 bases and J by 6 bases, with 19 bases between them. Per the germline V gene, CDR1 is SGHRS and CDR2 is YFSETQ. CDR3 residues: CASRGLAALADTQYF. The DNA of the CDR3 is TGCGCCAGCAGGGGATTAGCGGCGTTGGCGGATACGCAGTATTTT.

This clonotype was counted ten times or more. The chain is built from TRBV12-3 or TRBV12-4 and TRBJ2-2; 7 bases map to TRBD1. The CDR3 totals 18 residues. V lost 3 bases to trimming and J lost 1 base; unmatched junction nucleotides: 11. The CDR3 spells CASSFPPTGVRNTGELFF. In nucleotides, the CDR3 is TGTGCCAGCAGTTTCCCCCCCACAGGGGTGAGGAACACCGGGGAGCTGTTTTTT.

At least ten counts were recorded for this clonotype. The chain uses TRBV4-1 and TRBJ2-3; 8 nucleotides line up with TRBD2. The V segment lost 4 bases and the J segment 1 base; nucleotides outside the gene matches: 1. The CDR3 totals 14 residues. Germline V gene sequence: CDR1 MGHRA, CDR2 YSYEKL. Here the CDR3 DNA reads TGCGCCAGCAGCCTCGGGGGGGGCACAGATACGCAGTATTTT. This codes for CASSLGGGTDTQYF.

This clonotype came up many times. This chain joins TRBV20-1 and TRBJ1-1; D possibly corresponds to TRBD1 (5 bases). This CDR3 spans 11 amino acids. The germline V and J ends were trimmed by 5 bases and 7 bases, with 11 bases remaining between them. The V gene's germline CDR1 is DFQATT and CDR2 SNEGSKA (reference sequence). Written as DNA, the CDR3 is TGCAGTGCTGCCAGGGTGGGTGAAGCTTTCTTT. Translation gives CSAARVGEAFF.

This clonotype occurred many times. The chain recombines TRBV12-3 or TRBV12-4 with TRBJ2-3, with D hard to call. Trimming took 5 bases from V and 2 from J, leaving 2 bases between them. The CDR3 runs 11 residues. CDR3 DNA sequence: TGTGCCAGCAGTCACACAGATACGCAGTATTTT. Translating it yields CASSHTDTQYF.

As to this clonotype: The junction differs from germline at one of its ends, possibly a read error. The genes are TRBV25-1 and TRBJ1-6; 8 bases are shared with TRBD1. CDR1 and CDR2 from the germline V gene are MGHDK and SYGVNS. The CDR3 has 15 amino acids. CDR3 in amino acids: CASSEWTGSGSTLNF. The CDR3 DNA reads as TGTGCCAGCAGTGAATGGACAGGGTCGGGATCAACCCTCAACTTT.

This clonotype was detected ten times or more. The chain uses TRBV12-3 or TRBV12-4 and TRBJ2-2; D tentatively fits TRBD1 or TRBD2 (6 bases each). This CDR3 has 15 amino acids. V was shortened by 6 bases and J by 0 bases, with 11 bases between the two germline ends. The CDR3 sequence: CASRPGAANTGELFF. As DNA, the CDR3 is TGTGCCAGCAGACCGGGGGCCGCGAACACCGGGGAGCTGTTTTTT.

This clonotype was detected many times. This chain connects TRBV5-5 to TRBJ1-5, with 7 positions matching TRBD1. Germline assignment: CDR1 SGHKS and CDR2 YYEKEE (reference sequence). The junction had 4 bases not matched to a gene; V was cut back by 0 bases and J by 4 bases. CDR3 length equals 15 residues. The CDR3 protein is CASSLETGTNQPQHF. CDR3 nucleotide sequence: TGTGCCAGCAGCTTGGAGACAGGGACGAATCAGCCCCAGCATTTT.

The sample holds many counts of this clonotype. V is TRBV29-1 and J is TRBJ2-3, with a weak D call TRBD2 (5 bases). Germline V gene data show CDR1 as SQVTM and CDR2 as ANQGSEA. This CDR3 spans 13 amino acids. Trimming shortened V by 3 bases and J by 2 bases, and 9 bases separated the two germline ends. CDR3 in DNA: TGCAGCGTTGATGGAGGAAACACAGATACGCAGTATTTT. This translates into CSVDGGNTDTQYF.

This clonotype showed up many times. The rearrangement links TRBV6-5 to TRBJ1-5; a possible D gene is TRBD1 (5 bases). The V gene's germline CDR1 is MNHEY and CDR2 SVGAGI. Trimming cost V 0 bases and J 9 bases, with 9 bases left between them. The CDR3 has 13 amino acids. Here the CDR3 reads CASSYSPRGPQHF. In DNA, the CDR3 is TGTGCCAGCAGTTACTCCCCGAGGGGGCCCCAGCATTTT.

This clonotype was observed a single time. This may come from a read error, since a much larger clone is one base off. The genes are TRBV14 and TRBJ1-1; no reliable D call. CDR1 is SGHDN, CDR2 FVKESK, per germline. Trimming cost V 4 bases and J 2 bases, with 11 bases left between them. The CDR3 is 14 amino acids. The CDR3: CASSLASGNTEAFF. In DNA, the CDR3 is TGTGCCAGCAGCCTCGCGAGCGGTAACACTGAAGCTTTCTTT.

This clonotype was observed at least ten times. CDR3 nucleotide sequence: TGCGCCAGCAGCGGATCTAGCGGGGCCTACGAGCAGTACTTC. Protein sequence: CASSGSSGAYEQYF. The rearrangement links TRBV5-1 to TRBJ2-7; 9 bases are shared with TRBD2. Per the germline V gene, CDR1 is SGHRS and CDR2 is YFSETQ. The CDR3 runs to 14 residues. V lost 4 bases and J lost 2; bases outside the gene matches: 4.

Ten or more counts support this clonotype. The chain has TRBV20-1 and TRBJ1-1; 8 positions agree with TRBD1. Germline CDR1 DFQATT, CDR2 SNEGSKA (reference sequence). Trimming took 4 bases from V and 3 from J; bases not matched to a gene: 1. CDR3 length: 12 amino acids. This CDR3 is CSANRGDTEAFF. The CDR3 DNA sequence: TGCAGTGCTAACAGGGGGGACACTGAAGCTTTCTTT.

This clonotype was picked up many times. The chain is built from TRBV6-5 and TRBJ1-2, with D possibly being TRBD1 (6 bases). The CDR3 consists of 14 residues. Deletions cut 8 bases from V and 7 bases from J, with 20 bases between. The V gene's germline CDR1 is MNHEY and CDR2 SVGAGI. The CDR3, as DNA: TGTGCCAGCCAGAGGGGAGCGCAGGGGTTTGGCTACACCTTC. Residues: CASQRGAQGFGYTF.

This clonotype was recorded at least ten times. The genes are TRBV29-1 and TRBJ1-1; 8 bases line up with TRBD1. J lost 4 bases, V lost 7 bases, and 14 bases had no gene match. Per the germline V gene, CDR1 is SQVTM and CDR2 is ANQGSEA. The CDR3 extends over 15 amino acids. The CDR3 nucleotides are TGCAGCGCCGCGGGGGCAGGGGGCGCGATCACTGAAGCTTTCTTT. This sequence encodes CSAAGAGGAITEAFF.

This clonotype was detected many times. The rearrangement links TRBV20-1 to TRBJ2-7; TRBD2 agrees at 8 bases. CDR1 DFQATT and CDR2 SNEGSKA come from the germline V gene (reference sequence). The CDR3 has 14 residues. With 3 bases clipped from V and 2 bases from J, the junction kept 6 bases outside the gene matches. CDR3 nucleotides: TGCAGTGCTAGGGACCCGGGACTAGCCTACGAGCAGTACTTC. Translated: CSARDPGLAYEQYF.

This clonotype was seen more than once but under ten times. The chain employs TRBV6-5 and TRBJ1-2; unclear D gene. CDR3 length: 15 residues. Trimming removed 5 bases at V and 0 bases at J, with 13 bases between. The V gene's germline CDR1 is MNHEY and CDR2 SVGAGI. CDR3 DNA sequence: TGTGCCAGCAGTAGAGTAGGGCGAGCTAACTATGGCTACACCTTC. Translation: CASSRVGRANYGYTF.

This clonotype has ten or more counts. The V call is TRBV29-1, the J call TRBJ2-7, with D perhaps TRBD1 or TRBD2 (6 bases each). Germline V gene lookup returns CDR1 SQVTM and CDR2 ANQGSEA. CDR3 size: 13 residues. The germline V and J ends were trimmed by 4 bases and 6 bases, with 16 bases remaining between them. CDR3 nucleotides: TGCAGCGTTGTTTCCCAAAAGGGGGGCGAGCAGTACTTC. This translates into CSVVSQKGGEQYF.

This clonotype was recorded at least ten times. One base away lies a much larger clone, so this may be a sequencing read error. A read error is likely, as this CDR3 ends without the conserved phenylalanine or tryptophan. The chain combines TRBV7-9 with TRBJ2-7, with a tentative D call TRBD2 (5 bases). Trimming took 5 bases from V and 4 from J, leaving 18 bases between them. The germline V gene encodes CDR1 SEHNR and CDR2 FQNEAQ (reference sequence). The CDR3 loop spans 15 amino acids. For the CDR3, the DNA is TGTGCCAGCAGCACAAAGGACCGGGGAGTATACGAGCAGTACTGC. Translating gives CASSTKDRGVYEQYC.

Many counts were recorded for this clonotype. The chain couples TRBV11-2 to TRBJ1-1; TRBD1 matches at 9 bases. The CDR3 extends over 15 amino acids. The J segment lost 6 bases and the V segment lost 0 bases, leaving 5 bases of the junction unmatched. From germline, CDR1 is SGHAT and CDR2 FQNNGV. This CDR3 is CASSLDGQGFPEAFF. In DNA form, the CDR3 reads TGTGCCAGCAGCTTAGATGGACAGGGGTTCCCTGAAGCTTTCTTT. Supplemented by reference TRBV11-2 and TRBJ1-1, the full variable domain reads EAGVAQSPRYKIIEKRQSVAFWCNPISGHATLYWYQQILGQGPKLLIQFQNNGVVDDSQLPKDRFSAERLKGVDSTLKIQPAKLEDSAVYLCASSLDGQGFPEAFFGQGTRLTVV.

This clonotype was found many times. V gene TRBV15 combines with J gene TRBJ1-5, with 7 bases fitting TRBD1. Germline-derived CDR1 and CDR2 are LNHNV and YYDKDF (reference sequence). V was pared by 2 bases and J by 2 bases, with 6 bases of the junction left unmatched. This CDR3 is built from 16 residues. The CDR3 nucleotides are TGTGCCACCAGCAGACGTACCACAGGGGGCAATCAGCCCCAGCATTTT. It encodes CATSRRTTGGNQPQHF.

This clonotype was detected many times. The V and J genes are TRBV20-1 and TRBJ2-4; D is possibly TRBD2 (6 bases). Trimming left V 6 bases short and J 14 bases short, with 20 bases between. Germline lookup yields CDR1 DFQATT and CDR2 SNEGSKA (reference sequence). CDR3 length equals 12 residues. The CDR3 DNA reads as TGCAGTGCGGAGCCTCGCGCGGGGCAGGAGTACTTC. It translates to CSAEPRAGQEYF.

Ten or more counts support this clonotype. The chain is built from TRBV20-1 and TRBJ2-7; TRBD2 matches at 10 bases. J lost 1 base, V lost 0 bases, and 6 bases had no gene match. CDR1 and CDR2 from the germline V gene are DFQATT and SNEGSKA (reference sequence). This CDR3 has 16 residues. CDR3 region: CSAREGAGGRSYEQYF. The CDR3 DNA sequence: TGCAGTGCTAGAGAAGGAGCGGGGGGGCGTTCCTACGAGCAGTACTTC.